This entry features one TCR beta chain sequence. Its antigen is unidentified. CD45RO/CCR7/CD25/CD127/CD95/CD27 separated CD4+ naive, central memory, regulatory and stem cell-like memory cells by sorting. The data belong to a study of beta chain features in type 1 diabetes. Study observations and caveats: Equally in patients and controls, shorter templates might have been favored by PCR. Type 1 diabetes patients had TCRB CDR3s that were shorter (moderately but significantly so) in all four CD4+ subsets. Comparison showed that naive, central memory and Treg TCRB repertoires appeared more similar among patients than among healthy donors.

Expressed TCRB transcripts got sequenced, as all isolated RNA was reverse transcribed. Profiling relied on immunoSEQ multiplex PCR, and the TCRdb table lists in-frame clones only, not all of them. This table holds around 650,000 clones, approximately 13% found once. The TCR was taken from a man aged 30-40 years with type 1 diabetes. Sequencing input: naive CD4+ T cells from blood.

The CDR3 spells CASSVGQGQSYEQYF. CDR3 coding DNA: TGTGCCAGCAGCGTAGGTCAGGGACAATCCTACGAGCAGTACTTC. The chain carries TRBV9 and TRBJ2-7, with a tentative D call TRBD1 (6 bases). CDR1 and CDR2 from the germline V gene are SGDLS and YYNGEE. Deletions cut 0 bases from V and 1 base from J, with 11 bases between. The CDR3 is 15 amino acids.